This T cell receptor (beta chain) was sequenced in a study of blood T cell repertoires in COVID-19. About the research overall: COVID-19 samples, acute and convalescent, were from the United States, Italy and Spain. Sources were T cells, B-cell-depleted T cells, or PBMCs; the material itself was cDNA or gDNA.

V dropped 8 bases and J dropped 5; count of bases not matched to a gene: 13. This CDR3 region has 15 residues. The germline V gene encodes CDR1 LNHDA and CDR2 SQIVND (reference sequence). Original analysis: Cell counts per sample came from amplifying reference gene primers. TCRdb's copy holds only in-frame clones and misses some; the assay was immunoSEQ multiplex PCR. The DNA gave D and trimming, while V, J and clone size come from that table. The sample consists of 110,000 or so clones, approximately 84% of them appearing once. Sequencing used peripheral blood. This receptor was identified in a woman in her thirties or forties with acute or convalescent COVID-19. This sequence joins TRBV19 and TRBJ1-2, with TRBD1 matching over 8 bases. Here the CDR3 DNA reads TGTGCCAGTGGAAGGAGACAGGGGAGGGAATATGGCTACACCTTC. Translating gives CASGRRQGREYGYTF.